This TCR beta chain comes out of a study of beta chain features in type 1 diabetes. A few counts support this clone. Its specificity is not known. Points from the study as a whole: Because the template was cDNA, high-expressing cells might be over-represented. A pattern of fewer insertions and more deletions at VDJ junctions was seen in type 1 diabetes patients. Shorter TCRB CDR3s, moderately but significantly so, were found in Type 1 diabetes patients in all four CD4+ subsets.

Isolated RNA was reverse transcribed in full, so expressed TCRB transcripts were sequenced. Naive, central memory and regulatory T cell samples produced a mean of about 3.5 million reads. Generated by immunoSEQ multiplex PCR, the TCRdb table keeps only in-frame clones and is missing some. Here the sample spans over 650,000 clones, about 14% being singletons. Only one heparinised blood draw was taken per donor, and its volume averaged approximately 0.11 L. Between the trimmed V and J ends, which lost 4 bases and 7 bases, there was a span of 14 bases. Germline V gene data show CDR1 as MNHNY and CDR2 as SVGAGI (reference sequence). This CDR3 is 14 amino acids long.

The receptor was isolated from a young man with type 1 diabetes. This chain joins TRBV6-6 and TRBJ2-4; D gene ambiguous. Sequencing was carried out using naive CD4+ T cells from blood. CDR3 DNA sequence: TGTGCCAGCAGTTCTACAGCAGAAAGGAACATTCAGTACTTC. Amino acid sequence: CASSSTAERNIQYF.